This T cell receptor beta chain was recorded in a study of T-cell memory formation after mild COVID-19. About the research overall: Largely donor-specific TCR clusters were found.

This CDR3 is 14 amino acids long. The V end was cut by 2 bases, the J end by 3 bases, with 12 bases between. Germline V gene lookup returns CDR1 SGHKS and CDR2 YYEKEE (reference sequence). Each CDR3 protein is one row after TCRdb ran MiXCR on the 5' RACE reads. The profile covers 170,000 or so distinct CDR3 sequences, with about 22% appearing a single time and under 25% taken by the ten largest. This clonotype occurred many times. Sequenced sample: PBMCs or a T cell subset sorted from them (not recorded which). The chain combines TRBV5-5 with TRBJ2-7; TRBD1 is a possible D gene (5 bases). This TCR came from an adult woman who had mild COVID-19 (a few samples of this study predate the infection). Cell type and time point are not known. The CDR3 sequence: CASSFERTIYEQYF. The CDR3 nucleotides read TGTGCCAGCAGCTTCGAAAGGACAATCTACGAGCAGTACTTC. The variable domain in full, with the rest retrieved from reference TRBV5-5 and TRBJ2-7, is DAGVTQSPTHLIKTRGQQVTLRCSPISGHKSVSWYQQVLGQGPQFIFQYYEKEERGRGNFPDRFSARQFPNYSSELNVNALLLGDSALYLCASSFERTIYEQYFGPGTRLTVT.